This T cell receptor (beta chain) comes out of a study of technical replicates of blood from several donors. Repertoires were generated with immunoSEQ multiplex PCR, while TCRdb's copy carries only in-frame clones and drops some. The sample records about 75,000 clones, around 94% being singletons. Germline assignment: CDR1 MNHEY and CDR2 SMNVEV (reference sequence). The ends were cut back, 3 bases at V and 0 bases at J, with 7 bases in the middle. The CDR3 is 14 residues long. V usage is TRBV27 and J usage is TRBJ2-3; no reliable D call. Sequenced: T cells isolated from PBMCs. This TCR was recovered from a human donor in good health. The CDR3 sequence is CASSFLASTDTQYF. The CDR3, as DNA: TGTGCCAGCAGTTTCTTGGCTAGCACAGATACGCAGTATTTT.